The T cell receptor beta chain described here comes from a study of blood T cell repertoires in COVID-19. Study-wide context: Whether acute or convalescent, the COVID-19 samples came from the United States, Italy and Spain. The analysed material was cDNA or gDNA that came from T cells, B-cell-depleted T cells, or PBMCs.

The V gene lost 5 bases and the J gene lost 0 bases, with 14 bases spanning the gap. CDR1 and CDR2 (germline): SGHVS, FQNEAQ. There are 16 residues in the CDR3. Per the original methods: Nucleated cell counts were estimated from reference gene primer amplification. The table came from immunoSEQ multiplex PCR; TCRdb's copy has only in-frame clones and leaves some out. The V and J calls and clone size come from that table; D and trimming were worked out from the DNA. The sample records 100,000 to 150,000 clones, 80% to 90% being singletons. This sequence joins TRBV7-8 and TRBJ2-1; the D is unclear. Sequencing input: peripheral blood. This receptor was obtained from a human donor in a cohort sampled during active COVID-19. CDR3 protein: CASSRATESSYNEQFF. The CDR3 DNA reads as TGTGCCAGCAGCCGAGCAACAGAGAGCTCCTACAATGAGCAGTTCTTC.